Below are 16 T cell receptor beta chains sequenced from a single sample in a study of blood T cell repertoires in COVID-19. Generated by immunoSEQ multiplex PCR, the TCRdb table keeps only in-frame clones and is missing some. The sample has 180,000 or so clones, approximately 89% seen once. Sequenced material: peripheral blood. The receptors were gathered from a man in his forties or fifties with active or convalescent COVID-19.

The chain carries TRBV3-1 (or the pseudogene TRBV3-2) and TRBJ2-7; 7 nucleotides align to TRBD1. V shed 1 base and J 2 bases; nucleotides not matched to a gene: 8. The CDR3 has 16 residues. In germline, CDR1 is LGHDT, CDR2 YNNKEL (reference sequence). The CDR3: CASSQVHRGGTYEQYF. As DNA, the CDR3 is TGTGCCAGCAGCCAAGTACACAGGGGTGGGACCTACGAGCAGTACTTC.

The CDR3 sequence: CATSGRLGGYTF. In DNA form, the CDR3 reads TGTGCCACCAGCGGAAGACTTGGGGGCTACACCTTC. The chain couples TRBV15 to TRBJ1-2; D not resolved. The ends were cut back, 5 bases at V and 8 bases at J, with 12 bases in the middle. The CDR3 is 12 residues long. The V gene's germline CDR1 is LNHNV and CDR2 YYDKDF (reference sequence).

The chain carries TRBV10-1 and TRBJ2-2; 9 bases align to TRBD1. The CDR3 runs to 16 residues. Trimming cost V 5 bases and J 4 bases; bases outside gene matches: 8. The V gene's germline CDR1 is WNHNN and CDR2 SYGVQD (reference sequence). CDR3 in amino acids: CASSRGTGIGTGELFF. The CDR3 DNA follows: TGCGCCAGCAGTCGGGGGACAGGGATTGGCACCGGGGAGCTGTTTTTT.

The V and J genes are TRBV13 and TRBJ2-4; possibly TRBD2 for D (5 bases). CDR1 and CDR2 from the germline V gene are PRHDT and FYEKMQ (reference sequence). The CDR3 runs 16 residues. V was trimmed by 5 bases and J by 1 base, leaving 15 bases between them. The chain's CDR3 is CASSVSGVGAKNIQYF. CDR3 nucleotide sequence: TGTGCCAGCAGCGTATCCGGGGTCGGGGCCAAAAACATTCAGTACTTC.

The chain is built from TRBV7-3 and TRBJ2-2; TRBD1 matches 7 bases. The CDR3 runs 17 residues. Germline CDR1 reads SGHTA; CDR2 reads FQGTGA. J lost 6 bases, V lost 5 bases, and 15 bases had no gene match. For the CDR3, the DNA is TGTGCCAGCAGCCCCGCCAGGGGACAGTCGTCGGCCGGGGAGCTGTTTTTT. Protein: CASSPARGQSSAGELFF.

The rearrangement links TRBV11-2 to TRBJ1-3; 8 nucleotides agree with TRBD1. Trimming took 6 bases from V and 3 from J; bases not matched to a gene: 7. This CDR3 has 15 residues. CDR1 and CDR2 (germline): SGHAT, FQNNGV. The CDR3 loop is CASRQPGTGGNTIYF. CDR3 in DNA: TGTGCCAGCAGGCAACCCGGGACAGGTGGAAACACCATATATTTT.

This rearrangement joins TRBV7-9 to TRBJ2-3; D remains ambiguous. Germline values: CDR1 SEHNR, CDR2 FQNEAQ (reference sequence). The CDR3 is 12 residues long. Trimming took off 4 bases at V and 5 bases at J, with 7 bases between the two ends. The CDR3 reads CASSSVQDTQYF. The CDR3 nucleotides read TGTGCCAGCAGCTCGGTGCAAGATACGCAGTATTTT.

The V and J genes are TRBV2 and TRBJ2-2; D gene unclear. Looked up from germline, CDR1 is SNHLY and CDR2 is FYNNEI. V gave up 6 bases and J gave up 4 bases, with 9 bases separating them. The CDR3 has 13 amino acids. CDR3 residues: CASSAWSTGELFF. CDR3 nucleotides: TGTGCCAGCAGCGCCTGGAGCACCGGGGAGCTGTTTTTT.

This clone was seen only once. The V and J genes are TRBV5-1 and TRBJ1-3, with D possibly TRBD1 on 6 matching bases. Germline loops: CDR1 SGHRS, CDR2 YFSETQ. Deletions cut 2 bases from V and 0 bases from J, with 9 bases between. This CDR3 is built from 15 residues. As DNA, the CDR3 is TGCGCCAGCAGCTTCGGACAGAACTCTGGAAACACCATATATTTT. As protein: CASSFGQNSGNTIYF.

The rearrangement uses TRBV5-1 and TRBJ1-1, with D possibly matching TRBD1 (5 bases). This CDR3 region has 13 residues. In germline, CDR1 is SGHRS, CDR2 YFSETQ. Trimming took off 4 bases at V and 4 bases at J, with 11 bases between the two ends. The CDR3 DNA follows: TGCGCCAGCAGCCCCCAGGGCCGCACTGAAGCTTTCTTT. Amino acids: CASSPQGRTEAFF.

The J gene is TRBJ2-1, the V gene TRBV5-1; D perhaps matches TRBD2 (6 bases). The V gene lost 0 bases and the J gene lost 2 bases, with 12 bases spanning the gap. The CDR3 extends over 16 amino acids. The germline CDR1 and CDR2 sequences are SGHRS and YFSETQ. CDR3: CASSLGRAGPYNEQFF. The CDR3 coding sequence is TGCGCCAGCAGCTTGGGACGGGCGGGGCCCTACAATGAGCAGTTCTTC.

The V and J genes are TRBV10-3 and TRBJ1-1; D call uncertain. The CDR3 sequence is 15 residues long. Germline loops: CDR1 ENHRY, CDR2 SYGVKD. Trimming removed 0 bases from V and 2 bases from J, with 10 bases in between. The CDR3 DNA is TGTGCCATCAGTGAGTCGGTAGCATACAACACTGAAGCTTTCTTT. It is translated as CAISESVAYNTEAFF.

The V call is TRBV5-1, the J call TRBJ1-1, with 9 bases lining up with TRBD1. This CDR3 region has 16 residues. Germline loops: CDR1 SGHRS, CDR2 YFSETQ. With 0 bases clipped from V and 5 bases from J, the junction kept 8 bases outside the gene matches. CDR3 sequence (DNA): TGCGCCAGCAGCTTGGGCATGGACAGGGGATTGACTGAAGCTTTCTTT. This sequence encodes CASSLGMDRGLTEAFF.

The genes are TRBV5-5 and TRBJ2-6; possibly TRBD2 for D (5 bases). This CDR3 contains 19 residues. Germline V gene data show CDR1 as SGHKS and CDR2 as YYEKEE (reference sequence). V was cut by 3 bases and J by 0 bases, with 19 bases left in between. The CDR3 nucleotides read TGTGCCAGCAGCTCCCGGGCCCGTCCTGAGGGCTCTGGGGCCAACGTCCTGACTTTC. This sequence encodes CASSSRARPEGSGANVLTF.

The chain carries TRBV5-1 and TRBJ2-1; 10 positions match TRBD2. The germline V gene has CDR1 SGHRS and CDR2 YFSETQ. Germline trimming cut 0 bases from V and 4 bases from J; bases unmatched to any gene: 4. This CDR3 contains 16 residues. CDR3 residues: CASSLASSGGYNEQFF. The CDR3 region has the DNA TGCGCCAGCAGCTTGGCCTCTAGCGGGGGTTACAATGAGCAGTTCTTC.

This chain joins TRBV5-1 and TRBJ1-1, with 8 positions matching TRBD1. With V trimmed by 2 bases and J by 0 bases, 3 bases remained unmatched. The CDR3 consists of 15 residues. Germline V gene sequence: CDR1 SGHRS, CDR2 YFSETQ. The CDR3: CASSFRGPMNTEAFF. The CDR3 DNA reads as TGCGCCAGCAGCTTCAGGGGGCCCATGAACACTGAAGCTTTCTTT.